The sequence of this T cell receptor (beta chain) was determined in a study of Ad26.COV2.S vaccination and SARS-CoV-2 variants. With 0 bases removed from V and 9 bases from J, the gap between germline ends came to 11 bases. The CDR3 sequence is 13 residues long. Germline V gene sequence: CDR1 LGHDT, CDR2 YNNKEL (reference sequence). Treatment here: over 15 received Ad26.COV2.S at low or high dose, single or two shots; roughly five received placebo; per-sample allocation not given. Samples came from day 63 after the first vaccine or placebo injection. The vaccine delivered Wuhan-strain SARS-CoV-2 spike through an Ad26 vector. Profiled with immunoSEQ multiplex PCR; TCRdb holds only in-frame clones, not every one. The top ten clones hold about 1.6% of a sample with roughly 400,000 clones, 92% of them seen once.

Source: peripheral blood, taken in a trial of Ad26.COV2.S vaccine versus placebo. The J gene is TRBJ1-2, the V gene TRBV3-1 (or the pseudogene TRBV3-2); D is undetermined. The receptor's source is a person between 18 and 65 years old who received the Ad26.COV2.S COVID-19 vaccine or a placebo. The CDR3 loop is CASSQDLGICYTF. The CDR3 DNA follows: TGTGCCAGCAGCCAAGATCTCGGGATCTGCTACACCTTC.